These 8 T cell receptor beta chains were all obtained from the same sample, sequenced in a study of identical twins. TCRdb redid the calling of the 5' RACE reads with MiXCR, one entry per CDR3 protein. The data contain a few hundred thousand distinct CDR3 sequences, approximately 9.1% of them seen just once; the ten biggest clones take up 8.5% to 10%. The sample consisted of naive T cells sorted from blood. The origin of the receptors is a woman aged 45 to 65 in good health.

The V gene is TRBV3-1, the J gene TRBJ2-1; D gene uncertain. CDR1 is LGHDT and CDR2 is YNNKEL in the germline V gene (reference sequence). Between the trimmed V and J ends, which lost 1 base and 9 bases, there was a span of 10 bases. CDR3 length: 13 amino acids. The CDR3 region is CASSQVTHLEQFF. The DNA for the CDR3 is TGTGCCAGCAGCCAAGTAACCCACCTTGAGCAGTTCTTC.

The chain's CDR3 is CASGPPGTGYNEQFF. CDR3 DNA: TGTGCTAGTGGTCCCCCGGGGACAGGCTACAATGAGCAGTTCTTC. This chain joins TRBV12-5 and TRBJ2-1; 8 bases are shared with TRBD1. V lost 5 bases, J lost 3 bases, and 6 bases stayed unmatched. This CDR3 comprises 15 residues. The germline CDR1 and CDR2 sequences are LGHNT and FRNRAP. The whole variable domain, remainder taken from reference TRBV12-5 and TRBJ2-1, is DARVTQTPRHKVTEMGQEVTMRCQPILGHNTVFWYRQTMMQGLELLAYFRNRAPLDDSGMPKDRFSAEMPDATLATLKIQPSEPRDSAVYFCASGPPGTGYNEQFFGPGTRLTVL.

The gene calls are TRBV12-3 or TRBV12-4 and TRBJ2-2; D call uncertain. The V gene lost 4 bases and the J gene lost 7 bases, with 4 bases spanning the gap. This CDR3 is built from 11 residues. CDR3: CASSWDGELFF. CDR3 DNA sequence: TGTGCCAGCAGTTGGGACGGGGAGCTGTTTTTT.

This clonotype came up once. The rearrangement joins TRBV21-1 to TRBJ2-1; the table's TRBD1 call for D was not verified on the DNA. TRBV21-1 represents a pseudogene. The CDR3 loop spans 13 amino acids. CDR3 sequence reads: CASVGALVDEQFF. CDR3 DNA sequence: TGTGCCAGCGTGGGGGCGCTGGTAGATGAGCAGTTCTTC.

CDR3 amino acids: CASSLALASHTDTQYF. CDR3 in DNA: TGCGCCAGCAGCCTCGCGTTGGCTTCGCACACAGATACGCAGTATTTT. V usage is TRBV4-1 and J usage is TRBJ2-3; D not resolved. The germline CDR1 and CDR2 sequences are MGHRA and YSYEKL. The CDR3 extends over 16 amino acids. The V end was cut by 4 bases, the J end by 2 bases, with 16 bases between.

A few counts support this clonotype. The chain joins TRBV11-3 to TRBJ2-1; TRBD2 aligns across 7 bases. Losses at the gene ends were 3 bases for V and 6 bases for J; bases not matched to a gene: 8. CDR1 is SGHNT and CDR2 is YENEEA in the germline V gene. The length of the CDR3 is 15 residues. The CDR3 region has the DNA TGTGCCAGCAGCTTTAACACGGGAGGAACCAATGAGCAGTTCTTC. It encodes CASSFNTGGTNEQFF.

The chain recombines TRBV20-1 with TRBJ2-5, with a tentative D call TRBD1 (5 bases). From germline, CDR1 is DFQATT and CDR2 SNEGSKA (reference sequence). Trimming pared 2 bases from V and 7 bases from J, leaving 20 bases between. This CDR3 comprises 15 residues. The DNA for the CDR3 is TGCAGTGCTAGAAATCCGACAGAGATCCCAGGGACCCAGTACTTC. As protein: CSARNPTEIPGTQYF.

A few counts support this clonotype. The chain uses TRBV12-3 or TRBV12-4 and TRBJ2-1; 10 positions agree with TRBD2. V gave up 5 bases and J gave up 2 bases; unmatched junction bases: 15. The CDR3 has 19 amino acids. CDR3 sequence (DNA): TGTGCCAGCAGTATCGGAATAGCGGGGGGAATGTCCGCCTACAATGAGCAGTTCTTC. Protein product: CASSIGIAGGMSAYNEQFF.